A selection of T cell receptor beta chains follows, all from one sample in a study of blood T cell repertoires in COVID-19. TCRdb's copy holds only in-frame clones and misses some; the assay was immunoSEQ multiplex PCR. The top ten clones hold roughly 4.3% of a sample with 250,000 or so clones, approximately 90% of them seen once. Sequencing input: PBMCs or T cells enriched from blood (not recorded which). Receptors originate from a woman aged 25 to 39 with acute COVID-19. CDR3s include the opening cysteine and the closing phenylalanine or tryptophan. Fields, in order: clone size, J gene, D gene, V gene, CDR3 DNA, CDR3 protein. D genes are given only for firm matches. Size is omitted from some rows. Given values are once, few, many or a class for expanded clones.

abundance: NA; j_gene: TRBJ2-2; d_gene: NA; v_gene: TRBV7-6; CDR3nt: TGTGCCAGCAGCTTAGAGAGTGGGCTGGCAGGGTACACCGGGGAGCTGTTTTTT; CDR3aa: CASSLESGLAGYTGELFF
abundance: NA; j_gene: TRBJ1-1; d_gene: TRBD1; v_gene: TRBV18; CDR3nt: TGTGCCAGCTCACCGTGGCAGGGGGAAGTGGGCACTGAAGCTTTCTTT; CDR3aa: CASSPWQGEVGTEAFF
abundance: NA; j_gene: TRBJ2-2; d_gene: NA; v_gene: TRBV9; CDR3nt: TGTGCCAGCAGCCCCCACAGGGTCTCCACCGGGGAGCTGTTTTTT; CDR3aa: CASSPHRVSTGELFF
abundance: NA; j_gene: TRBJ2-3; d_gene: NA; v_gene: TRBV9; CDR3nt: TGTGCCAGCAGCATAGTCGGGTATACAGATACGCAGTATTTT; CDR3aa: CASSIVGYTDTQYF
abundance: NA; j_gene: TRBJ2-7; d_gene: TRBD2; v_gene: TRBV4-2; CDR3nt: TGTGCCAGCAGCCAAGCAACCCCGCGGGAGCTAGCAGTCCACGAGCAGTACTTC; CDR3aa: CASSQATPRELAVHEQYF
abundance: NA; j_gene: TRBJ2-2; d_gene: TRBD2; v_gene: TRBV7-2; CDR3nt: TGTGCCAGCAGCTTAGCGAATAGCGGGAGGAAGGGGGAGCTGTTTTTT; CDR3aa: CASSLANSGRKGELFF
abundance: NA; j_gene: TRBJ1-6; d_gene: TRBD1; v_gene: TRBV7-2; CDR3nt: TGTGCCAGCAGCTTAGCGGGACAGGGAGGAGGTTCCTATAATTCACCCCTCCACTTT; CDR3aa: CASSLAGQGGGSYNSPLHF
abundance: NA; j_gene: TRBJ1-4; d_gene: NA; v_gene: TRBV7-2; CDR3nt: TGTGCCAGCAGCTTTACAGGGAACCTAAATGAAAAACTGTTTTTT; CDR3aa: CASSFTGNLNEKLFF
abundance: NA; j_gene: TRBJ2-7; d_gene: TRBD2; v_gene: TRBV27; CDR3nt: TGTGCCAGCAGTATCGGGACTAGCGACACCTACGAGCAGTACTTC; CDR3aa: CASSIGTSDTYEQYF
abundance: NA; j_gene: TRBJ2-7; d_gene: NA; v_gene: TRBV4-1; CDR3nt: TGCGCCAGCAGCCAAGAGGAGGGTCCCTACGAGCAGTACTTC; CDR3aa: CASSQEEGPYEQYF
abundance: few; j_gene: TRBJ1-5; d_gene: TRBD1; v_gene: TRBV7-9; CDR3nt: TGTGCCAGCAGCCGCGGGACAGGGGTCAATCAGCCCCAGCATTTT; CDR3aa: CASSRGTGVNQPQHF
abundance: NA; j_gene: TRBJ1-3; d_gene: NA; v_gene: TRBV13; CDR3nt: TGTGCCAGCAGCTCCAGGTTCTCTGGAAACACCATATATTTT; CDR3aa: CASSSRFSGNTIYF
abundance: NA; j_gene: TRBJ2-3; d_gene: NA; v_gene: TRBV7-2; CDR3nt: TGTGCCAGCAGCTTAACTAGCAGCGGCACAGATACGCAGTATTTT; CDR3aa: CASSLTSSGTDTQYF
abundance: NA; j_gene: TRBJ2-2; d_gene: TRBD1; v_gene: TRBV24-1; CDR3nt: TGTGCCACCAGTGAGTTAGGGGGCGCGGACACCGGGGAGCTGTTTTTT; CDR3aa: CATSELGGADTGELFF
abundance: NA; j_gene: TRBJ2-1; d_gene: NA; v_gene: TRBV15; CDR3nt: TGTGCCACCAGCGGCCCCGGGAGCGGCTCCTACAATGAGCAGTTCTTC; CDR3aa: CATSGPGSGSYNEQFF
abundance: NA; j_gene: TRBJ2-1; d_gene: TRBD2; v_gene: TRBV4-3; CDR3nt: TGCGCCAGCAGCCAAGACCTAGCGGGAGGAGGGTACAATGAGCAGTTCTTC; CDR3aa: CASSQDLAGGGYNEQFF
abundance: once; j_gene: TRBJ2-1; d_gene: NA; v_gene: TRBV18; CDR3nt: TGTGCCAGCTCACCATCCAGGGATTCGGGTGAGCAGTTCTTC; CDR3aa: CASSPSRDSGEQFF
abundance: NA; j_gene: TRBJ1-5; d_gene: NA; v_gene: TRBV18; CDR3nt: TGTGCCAGCTCGCCTAGCACAGATCAGCCCCAGCATTTT; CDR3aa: CASSPSTDQPQHF
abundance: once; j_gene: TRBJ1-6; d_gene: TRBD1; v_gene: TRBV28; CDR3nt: TGTGCCAGCAGTTTATTTGGGGTTCAGGGGACAGGGGATTCACCCCTCCACTTT; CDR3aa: CASSLFGVQGTGDSPLHF
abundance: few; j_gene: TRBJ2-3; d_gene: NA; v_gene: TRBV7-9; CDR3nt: TGTGCCAGCAGCTTAGCCCAGTCCCTGAGCACAGATACGCAGTATTTT; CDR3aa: CASSLAQSLSTDTQYF
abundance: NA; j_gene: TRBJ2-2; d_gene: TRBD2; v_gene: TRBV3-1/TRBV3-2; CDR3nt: TGTGCCAGCAGCCAATCCTCCTCTAGCGGGCCTGGGGTAGTGTTTTTT; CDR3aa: CASSQSSSSGPGVVFF